The clone carrying this TCR beta chain has more than one count but fewer than ten. Its specificity is unknown. The record originates from a study of cytotoxic CD8 clonotypes in ibrutinib-treated CLL. Whole-study context: Included were 11 relapsed/refractory and about 15 treatment-naive patients, of whom some 17 were IGHV unmutated. A mean of around 270,000 productive templates and approximately 90,000 productive rearrangements was obtained per sample.

The study, taken as a whole, reports: Higher clonality was seen at ibrutinib response and a return toward baseline at progression.

Germline values: CDR1 MDHEN, CDR2 SYDVKM. V was pared by 5 bases and J by 6 bases, with 6 bases of the junction left unmatched. This CDR3 has 14 residues. Depths of 1 in 200,000 to 1 in 1 million T cells were the sequencing target. TCRdb's table, derived via immunoSEQ multiplex PCR, lists solely in-frame clones and lacks some. Of over 200,000 clones in the sample, roughly 77% are singletons; the top ten hold 5.9%. The origin of this receptor is a human donor with chronic lymphocytic leukemia. The gene calls are TRBV28 and TRBJ1-5, with TRBD1 matching 8 bases. The sample in question was PBMCs, obtained after 12 months of ibrutinib treatment. CDR3 protein: CASSTGGWRQPQHF. CDR3 sequence (DNA): TGTGCCAGCAGTACAGGGGGGTGGCGTCAGCCCCAGCATTTT.